Sequencing of this TCR beta chain was carried out in a study of blood T cell repertoires in COVID-19. On the study more broadly: The samples span acute and convalescent COVID-19 from the United States, Italy and Spain. The cDNA or gDNA used as material had been derived from T cells, B-cell-depleted T cells, or PBMCs.

This clone was counted once. After removal of 4 bases from V and 1 base from J, the junction contained 5 bases not matched to a gene. Per the germline V gene, CDR1 is SGHNT and CDR2 is YENEEA. The CDR3 has 18 residues. Original data processing: The authors estimated nucleated cell counts from reference gene primer amplification. Assay used: immunoSEQ multiplex PCR; TCRdb lists only in-frame clones, some missing. V, J and clone size are taken as reported in that table, and D and trimming were inferred from the DNA itself. The data contain approximately 290,000 clones, 87% of them singletons. The sequence was collected from a man aged 18 to 29 with active or convalescent COVID-19. This sequence joins TRBV11-3 and TRBJ2-2, with 14 bases matching TRBD2. The sample comprised peripheral blood. The CDR3 spells CASSSGTSGRGNTGELFF. CDR3 nucleotide sequence: TGTGCCAGCAGCTCAGGGACTAGCGGGAGAGGGAACACCGGGGAGCTGTTTTTT.